This T cell receptor (beta chain) was retrieved from a study of T cell responses to AZD1222 COVID-19 vaccine. Assay: immunoSEQ multiplex PCR; the TCRdb copy retains only in-frame clones and omits some. The sample lists about 100,000 clones; about 86% were seen once. There are 14 residues in the CDR3. Trimming took 4 bases from V and 4 from J; bases not matched to a gene: 0. CDR1 is ENHRY, CDR2 SYGVKD, per germline. The rearrangement joins TRBV10-3 to TRBJ2-2; 10 positions agree with TRBD1. Sequencing was performed on peripheral blood, taken on day 0 of AZD1222 vaccination. The source is an adult in good health. The CDR3 is CAISGTGGTGELFF. CDR3 coding DNA: TGTGCCATCAGTGGGACAGGGGGCACCGGGGAGCTGTTTTTT.